Shown below are 30 T cell receptor beta chains from a single sample sequenced in a study of T cells in Graves' hyperthyroidism and ophthalmopathy. It was RNA transcripts that yielded the amplified TCR beta CDR3 regions. The study used the HTBI primer set for a first-round RT-PCR of the TCR CDR3. TCRdb passed the multiplex PCR reads through MiXCR, listing each CDR3 protein once. The profile covers fewer than 400,000 distinct CDR3 sequences, with 15% to 18% appearing a single time and around 30% taken by the ten largest. The sample comprised blood. All receptors come from a woman aged 18-29 years with Graves' hyperthyroidism that later progressed to Graves' ophthalmopathy.

The chain recombines TRBV5-5 with TRBJ1-4; TRBD1 is a possible D gene (5 bases). V was pared by 1 base and J by 4 bases, with 11 bases between. Germline V lookup: CDR1 SGHKS, CDR2 YYEKEE (reference sequence). The CDR3 runs to 15 residues. The DNA of the CDR3 is TGTGCCAGCAGCTTGAGGGGTGGGGATAATGAAAAACTGTTTTTT. This gives the protein CASSLRGGDNEKLFF.

This clonotype was counted between two and nine times. The chain couples TRBV7-9 to TRBJ2-7; D call uncertain. Trimming cost V 5 bases and J 3 bases, with 11 bases left between them. The CDR3 length is 13 residues. From germline, CDR1 is SEHNR and CDR2 FQNEAQ (reference sequence). CDR3 DNA sequence: TGTGCCAGCAGCCTAAGGGAATACTACGAGCAGTACTTC. Its protein is CASSLREYYEQYF. Based on the CDR3 plus reference TRBV7-9 and TRBJ2-7, the full variable domain is DTGVSQNPRHKITKRGQNVTFRCDPISEHNRLYWYRQTLGQGPEFLTYFQNEAQLEKSRLLSDRFSAERPKGSFSTLEIQRTEQGDSAMYLCASSLREYYEQYFGPGTRLTVT.

This clonotype was counted many times. The rearrangement links TRBV5-5 to TRBJ1-2; weak D call: TRBD1 (6 bases). V lost 3 bases, J lost 0 bases, and 12 bases lay in between. The CDR3 covers 15 residues. Germline V lookup: CDR1 SGHKS, CDR2 YYEKEE (reference sequence). The CDR3 protein is CASSSGGRANYGYTF. The CDR3, as DNA: TGTGCCAGCAGCTCCGGGGGCAGAGCTAACTATGGCTACACCTTC.

This clonotype appeared many times. The rearrangement links TRBV7-2 to TRBJ2-7; D is uncertain. The germline V gene has CDR1 SGHTA and CDR2 FQGNSA. V dropped 1 base and J dropped 3 bases, with 13 bases sitting between them. This CDR3 has 15 residues. The CDR3 nucleotides read TGTGCCAGCAGCTTAGTAACCGTTGAAAACTACGAGCAGTACTTC. Protein product: CASSLVTVENYEQYF.

This clonotype has a handful of counts. The chain employs TRBV20-1 and TRBJ1-4; 10 bases are shared with TRBD1. With V trimmed by 3 bases and J by 8 bases, 9 bases remained unmatched. The germline V gene has CDR1 DFQATT and CDR2 SNEGSKA (reference sequence). The CDR3 consists of 15 residues. The CDR3, as DNA: TGCAGTGCTAGTCGACAGGACAGGGGGTGGGAAAAACTGTTTTTT. It is translated as CSASRQDRGWEKLFF.

This clonotype was picked up many times. This chain uses TRBV28 with TRBJ1-5, with D possibly being TRBD1 (5 bases). The V end was cut by 9 bases, the J end by 5 bases, with 11 bases between. The CDR3 spans 12 residues. The germline gives CDR1 MDHEN, CDR2 SYDVKM. CDR3: CASREGDQPQHF. As DNA, the CDR3 is TGTGCCAGTCGGGAAGGGGATCAGCCCCAGCATTTT. Combining the CDR3 with reference TRBV28 and TRBJ1-5 gives the whole variable domain DVKVTQSSRYLVKRTGEKVFLECVQDMDHENMFWYRQDPGLGLRLIYFSYDVKMKEKGDIPEGYSVSREKKERFSLILESASTNQTSMYLCASREGDQPQHFGDGTRLSIL.

This clonotype occurred many times. J is TRBJ2-3 and V is TRBV13; 9 bases match TRBD2. J gave up 1 base and V 6 bases, and 2 bases lay outside the gene matches. CDR1 and CDR2 from the germline V gene are PRHDT and FYEKMQ (reference sequence). The CDR3 runs 14 residues. Here the CDR3 reads CASRRTSGTDTQYF. CDR3 in DNA: TGTGCCAGCAGACGGACTAGCGGCACAGATACGCAGTATTTT.

Many counts were recorded for this clonotype. For the CDR3, the DNA is TGTGCCAGCAGTCCCTATATGGGGTCCTCTGGAAACACCATATATTTT. This codes for CASSPYMGSSGNTIYF. This chain links TRBV28 with TRBJ1-3, with D hard to call. Trimming shortened V by 5 bases and J by 0 bases, and 14 bases separated the two germline ends. This CDR3 spans 16 amino acids. CDR1 is MDHEN and CDR2 is SYDVKM in the germline V gene.

This clonotype was found many times. This chain uses TRBV6-2 or TRBV6-3 with TRBJ1-2; D is uncertain. The CDR3 has 13 amino acids. The germline gives CDR1 MNHEY, CDR2 SVGEGT. V was clipped by 4 bases and J by 5 bases, with 11 bases between them. CDR3 protein: CASSLYTEYGYTF. For the CDR3, the DNA is TGTGCCAGCAGTTTGTACACGGAGTATGGCTACACCTTC.

This clonotype was seen many times. The chain carries TRBV3-1 and TRBJ2-7; 7 bases are shared with TRBD1. There are 13 residues in the CDR3. Unmatched junction bases numbered 4, after V lost 3 bases and J lost 5 bases. Germline V gene data show CDR1 as LGHDT and CDR2 as YNNKEL (reference sequence). The CDR3 DNA reads as TGTGCCAGCAGCCAGGGACAGCTAAACGAGCAGTACTTC. It encodes CASSQGQLNEQYF.

This chain links TRBV5-1 with TRBJ1-2; 7 bases are shared with TRBD1. Trimming took 0 bases from V and 6 from J; bases not matched to a gene: 2. Germline CDR1 reads SGHRS; CDR2 reads YFSETQ. This CDR3 contains 13 residues. The CDR3 region has the DNA TGCGCCAGCAGCTTGGGACAGGGACATGGCTACACCTTC. This encodes CASSLGQGHGYTF.

This chain links TRBV10-2 with TRBJ2-3; 8 bases agree with TRBD1. Germline CDR1 and CDR2: WSHSY and SAAADI. The CDR3 is 17 amino acids. Unmatched junction bases numbered 8, after V lost 3 bases and J lost 0 bases. CDR3 residues: CASSDVDRGYSTDTQYF. The CDR3 nucleotides read TGCGCCAGCAGTGATGTAGACAGGGGCTATAGCACAGATACGCAGTATTTT.

The sample holds many counts of this clonotype. The chain uses TRBV3-1 and TRBJ1-6; the D is unclear. The V and J ends lost 4 bases and 10 bases respectively, with 14 bases between them. Per the germline V gene, CDR1 is LGHDT and CDR2 is YNNKEL (reference sequence). This CDR3 has 14 residues. CDR3 nucleotide sequence: TGTGCCAGCAGCCTCGGCGGGGTAGGATCACCCCTCCACTTT. Translation gives CASSLGGVGSPLHF. The full variable domain, in which reference TRBV3-1 and TRBJ1-6 provide the parts outside the CDR3, is DTAVSQTPKYLVTQMGNDKSIKCEQNLGHDTMYWYKQDSKKFLKIMFSYNNKELIINETVPNRFSPKSPDKAHLNLHINSLELGDSAVYFCASSLGGVGSPLHFGNGTRLTVT.

This clonotype was observed a handful of times. The chain joins TRBV24-1 to TRBJ2-5; D is perhaps TRBD2 (6 bases). The V end lost 5 bases, the J end lost 2 bases, and 8 bases lay between the germline ends. The CDR3 has 13 residues. CDR1 and CDR2 (germline): KGHDR, SFDVKD. The CDR3 protein is CATSAGVQETQYF. DNA of the CDR3: TGTGCCACCAGTGCGGGGGTTCAAGAGACCCAGTACTTC.

This clonotype was counted once. CDR3 nucleotide sequence: TGTGCCAGCAGCCAGGGCAAGAGCACCCTCCACTTT. Translated: CASSQGKSTLHF. The V call is TRBV3-1, the J call TRBJ1-6; D not resolved. This CDR3 comprises 12 residues. The V and J ends lost 3 bases and 14 bases respectively, with 11 bases between them. Germline lookup yields CDR1 LGHDT and CDR2 YNNKEL (reference sequence). Full variable domain (remainder filled in from reference TRBV3-1 and TRBJ1-6): DTAVSQTPKYLVTQMGNDKSIKCEQNLGHDTMYWYKQDSKKFLKIMFSYNNKELIINETVPNRFSPKSPDKAHLNLHINSLELGDSAVYFCASSQGKSTLHFGNGTRLTVT.

Points on this clonotype: A single base separates this from a much larger clone, so it may be a read error. This chain connects TRBV5-1 to TRBJ2-1, with D unresolved. Germline V lookup: CDR1 SGHRS, CDR2 YFSETQ. V was clipped by 3 bases and J by 7 bases, with 11 bases between them. This CDR3 contains 13 residues. The CDR3 DNA sequence: TGCGCCAGCAGCTCCGGTTTCGGGAATGAGCAGTTCTTC. Residues: CASSSGFGNEQFF. The whole variable domain, remainder taken from reference TRBV5-1 and TRBJ2-1, is KAGVTQTPRYLIKTRGQQVTLSCSPISGHRSVSWYQQTPGQGLQFLFEYFSETQRNKGNFPGRFSGRQFSNSRSEMNVSTLELGDSALYLCASSSGFGNEQFFGPGTRLTVL.

This clonotype was found a few times. The rearrangement joins TRBV29-1 to TRBJ2-2, with D possibly matching TRBD2 (6 bases). CDR1 SQVTM and CDR2 ANQGSEA come from the germline V gene. The CDR3 has 12 residues. Trimming stripped 7 bases from V and 5 bases from J, with 11 bases between. CDR3: CSARGGTGELFF. DNA for the CDR3: TGCAGCGCTCGTGGGGGGACCGGGGAGCTGTTTTTT.

Many counts were recorded for this clonotype. The chain combines TRBV5-1 with TRBJ2-7, with TRBD2 identical over 7 bases. V shed 5 bases and J 3 bases; nucleotides not matched to a gene: 11. Germline assignment: CDR1 SGHRS and CDR2 YFSETQ. The CDR3 is 15 amino acids. CDR3 in amino acids: CASRSSGRGLYEQYF. DNA for the CDR3: TGCGCCAGCAGATCTTCAGGGAGGGGCCTCTACGAGCAGTACTTC.

About this clonotype itself: A clone one base away is much larger, so this may be a read error. The chain combines TRBV18 with TRBJ2-1; the match to TRBD2 covers 9 bases. This CDR3 is 15 amino acids long. Per the germline V gene, CDR1 is KGHSH and CDR2 is LQKENI. Written as DNA, the CDR3 is TGTGCCGGCTCACCAGTAGCGGGAGTGGACAATGAGCAGTTCTTC. Residues: CAGSPVAGVDNEQFF.

This clonotype was detected only a few times. The gene calls are TRBV5-4 and TRBJ1-5, with TRBD1 identical over 7 bases. Trimming removed 0 bases from V and 7 bases from J; junction bases left unmatched: 4. Per the germline V gene, CDR1 is SGHNT and CDR2 is YYREEE (reference sequence). The CDR3 extends over 14 amino acids. CDR3 in amino acids: CASSLEGGDQPQHF. In DNA form, the CDR3 reads TGTGCCAGCAGCTTGGAAGGGGGCGACCAGCCCCAGCATTTT.

A few counts support this clonotype. V and J are TRBV4-3 and TRBJ2-7, with a weak D call TRBD2 (7 bases). The length of the CDR3 is 16 residues. The germline CDR1 and CDR2 sequences are LGHNA and YSLEER. With 0 bases removed from V and 2 bases from J, the gap between germline ends came to 14 bases. CDR3 region: CASSQEILGGAYEQYF. The CDR3 DNA reads TGCGCCAGCAGCCAAGAGATTTTAGGGGGGGCCTACGAGCAGTACTTC.

This clonotype has a handful of counts. The chain links TRBV2 to TRBJ2-7, with TRBD2 matching 14 bases. The CDR3 has 15 residues. V shed 10 bases and J 2 bases; nucleotides not matched to a gene: 7. Germline CDR1 and CDR2: SNHLY and FYNNEI. The CDR3 DNA is TGTGCCAACCGACTAGCGGGAGGGGGAACCTACGAGCAGTACTTC. Encoded protein: CANRLAGGGTYEQYF.

This clonotype was counted only a few times. An end of the junction does not agree with germline; a read error may underlie this. The V and J genes are TRBV6-6 and TRBJ2-2, with 7 bases lining up with TRBD1. This CDR3 is built from 16 residues. Germline V gene lookup returns CDR1 MNHNY and CDR2 SVGAGI (reference sequence). DNA of the CDR3: TGTGCCAGCAGTTACTCAGGACAGGCGAAGACCGGGGAGCTGTTTTTT. This translates into CASSYSGQAKTGELFF.

This clonotype was seen at least ten times. The chain couples TRBV27 to TRBJ2-3; no clear D. This CDR3 spans 13 amino acids. V was clipped by 7 bases and J by 1 base, with 9 bases between them. CDR1 is MNHEY and CDR2 is SMNVEV in the germline V gene (reference sequence). The DNA of the CDR3 is TGTGCCAGCATGCTAAAAGGCACAGATACGCAGTATTTT. Encoded protein: CASMLKGTDTQYF.

CDR3 in amino acids: CAISRQAGPYNEQFF. CDR3 sequence (DNA): TGTGCCATCAGCCGACAAGCGGGACCCTACAATGAGCAGTTCTTC. The chain combines TRBV10-3 with TRBJ2-1; TRBD2 aligns across 7 bases. Germline V gene lookup returns CDR1 ENHRY and CDR2 SYGVKD. The J segment lost 2 bases and the V segment lost 6 bases, leaving 7 bases of the junction unmatched. This CDR3 is 15 amino acids long.

With regard to this clonotype: The junction and the germline gene differ at one end; a read error may be behind it. The CDR3 sequence: CASRGGRMNAEALF. For the CDR3, the DNA is TGTGCCAGCAGGGGGGGACGGATGAACGCTGAAGCTCTCTTT. The rearrangement joins TRBV2 to TRBJ1-1; a possible D gene is TRBD1 (5 bases). This CDR3 contains 14 residues. The germline V gene encodes CDR1 SNHLY and CDR2 FYNNEI.

The J gene is TRBJ2-7, the V gene TRBV14; TRBD1 matches at 8 bases. The germline gives CDR1 SGHDN, CDR2 FVKESK. The ends lost 4 bases at V and 4 bases at J; junction bases unmatched: 9. The CDR3 consists of 15 residues. The CDR3 loop reads CASSRRAGGKYEQYF. As DNA, the CDR3 is TGTGCCAGCAGCCGTCGGGCAGGGGGCAAATACGAGCAGTACTTC.

This clonotype was counted many times. The chain carries TRBV11-2 and TRBJ1-1; no definite D call. This CDR3 contains 14 residues. Germline CDR1 and CDR2: SGHAT and FQNNGV. The germline V and J ends were trimmed by 8 bases and 1 base, with 14 bases remaining between them. As DNA, the CDR3 is TGTGCCAGCTCTTCGCTTTCTAAGAACACTGAAGCTTTCTTT. This codes for CASSSLSKNTEAFF.

This clonotype showed up many times. The chain is built from TRBV18 and TRBJ2-3, with a weak D call TRBD2 (5 bases). Germline V CDR1 and CDR2: KGHSH, LQKENI. CDR3 length: 14 residues. The V and J ends lost 3 bases and 2 bases respectively, with 9 bases between them. The CDR3 is CASSPVGDTDTQYF. DNA of the CDR3: TGTGCCAGCTCACCCGTGGGAGACACAGATACGCAGTATTTT. Full variable domain (missing parts from reference TRBV18 and TRBJ2-3): NAGVMQNPRHLVRRRGQEARLRCSPMKGHSHVYWYRQLPEEGLKFMVYLQKENIIDESGMPKERFSAEFPKEGPSILRIQQVVRGDSAAYFCASSPVGDTDTQYFGPGTRLTVL.

The V call is TRBV6-1, the J call TRBJ1-1, with D possibly TRBD1 on 6 matching bases. Germline V CDR1 and CDR2: MNHNS, SASEGT. The CDR3 is 13 residues long. Trimming took 7 bases from V and 1 from J, leaving 10 bases between them. The CDR3 nucleotides are TGTGCCAGCACGGACAGAGAGAACACTGAAGCTTTCTTT. Amino acid sequence: CASTDRENTEAFF.